These T cell receptor beta chains were read from a single sample in a study of blood T cell repertoires in COVID-19. Libraries were prepared by immunoSEQ multiplex PCR; TCRdb keeps only in-frame clonotypes and omits some of them. The table records 330,000 or so clones, about 90% of them present only once. Sequencing input: PBMCs or T cells enriched from blood (not recorded which). These receptors were collected from a young woman who had recovered from COVID-19. CDR3s include the opening cysteine and the closing phenylalanine or tryptophan. Fields, in order: CDR3 protein, J gene, V gene.

CDR3aa: CASSSEGQAYTDTQYF
j_gene: TRBJ2-3
v_gene: TRBV7-6

CDR3aa: CASSLFIAGAGEQYF
j_gene: TRBJ2-7
v_gene: TRBV7-2

CDR3aa: CASSPQENTEAFF
j_gene: TRBJ1-1
v_gene: TRBV5-4

CDR3aa: CASSPGGRTGELFF
j_gene: TRBJ2-2
v_gene: TRBV7-2

CDR3aa: CASSLGYTKGELFF
j_gene: TRBJ2-2
v_gene: TRBV11-3

CDR3aa: CATSRDAAYEQYF
j_gene: TRBJ2-7
v_gene: TRBV15

CDR3aa: CASSSIRGQGEKLFF
j_gene: TRBJ1-4
v_gene: TRBV11-2

CDR3aa: CASSGGLVPSGELFF
j_gene: TRBJ2-2
v_gene: TRBV9

CDR3aa: CATTQAANYGYTF
j_gene: TRBJ1-2
v_gene: TRBV15

CDR3aa: CASSDPGQVTNEQFF
j_gene: TRBJ2-1
v_gene: TRBV10-1

CDR3aa: CASSPPAGLAGGRGETQYF
j_gene: TRBJ2-5
v_gene: TRBV7-9

CDR3aa: CASSPGQGTGSREQYF
j_gene: TRBJ2-7
v_gene: TRBV4-1

CDR3aa: CATSRDLQGDAGYTF
j_gene: TRBJ1-2
v_gene: TRBV15

CDR3aa: CASSLAGTDSYEQYF
j_gene: TRBJ2-7
v_gene: TRBV5-6

CDR3aa: CASSKQGRTEAFF
j_gene: TRBJ1-1
v_gene: TRBV7-3

CDR3aa: CASSKLVEGQSQPSTDTQYF
j_gene: TRBJ2-3
v_gene: TRBV21-1

CDR3aa: CASSLEWREGVDEQFF
j_gene: TRBJ2-1
v_gene: TRBV5-1

CDR3aa: CASSLSPGVTNEKLFF
j_gene: TRBJ1-4
v_gene: TRBV27

CDR3aa: CASRTGPSNQPQHF
j_gene: TRBJ1-5
v_gene: TRBV21-1

CDR3aa: CASKLGGDTEAFF
j_gene: TRBJ1-1
v_gene: TRBV2

CDR3aa: CAGGRDRASYEQYF
j_gene: TRBJ2-7
v_gene: TRBV6-5

CDR3aa: CASSPGSTQYF
j_gene: TRBJ2-3
v_gene: TRBV27

CDR3aa: CASSQDHSGSPYEQYF
j_gene: TRBJ2-7
v_gene: TRBV3-1/TRBV3-2

CDR3aa: CASSPGILNTEAFF
j_gene: TRBJ1-1
v_gene: TRBV2

CDR3aa: CASSLGTSGSGETQYF
j_gene: TRBJ2-5
v_gene: TRBV5-5

CDR3aa: CASSPDRGLGYGYTF
j_gene: TRBJ1-2
v_gene: TRBV27

CDR3aa: CASSPGNTGELFF
j_gene: TRBJ2-2
v_gene: TRBV6-4

CDR3aa: CASSLRAGISYEQYF
j_gene: TRBJ2-7
v_gene: TRBV7-8

CDR3aa: CASSLGGFPGGYTF
j_gene: TRBJ1-2
v_gene: TRBV7-2

CDR3aa: CASSPFPGLASAGELFF
j_gene: TRBJ2-2
v_gene: TRBV5-5

CDR3aa: CASSVGDRRVNTEAFF
j_gene: TRBJ1-1
v_gene: TRBV9

CDR3aa: CASSEPTAIEAFF
j_gene: TRBJ1-1
v_gene: TRBV6-1